These 25 T cell receptor beta chains were all obtained from the same sample, sequenced in a study of T cell responses to AZD1222 COVID-19 vaccine. Profiling relied on immunoSEQ multiplex PCR, and the TCRdb table lists in-frame clones only, not all of them. The top ten hold 7.8% of the sample, which has fewer than 30,000 clones, about 88% seen once. The starting material was peripheral blood, obtained 28 days after the second AZD1222 dose. Receptors were obtained from an adult who received the AZD1222 COVID-19 vaccine.

This chain links TRBV7-3 with TRBJ2-1; tentatively, D is TRBD2 (6 bases). The V and J ends lost 5 bases and 6 bases respectively, with 14 bases between them. This CDR3 has 14 amino acids. In germline, CDR1 is SGHTA, CDR2 FQGTGA. This chain's CDR3 is CASSLLTSANEQFF. Here the CDR3 DNA reads TGTGCCAGCAGCCTCCTGACTAGTGCCAATGAGCAGTTCTTC.

The CDR3 spells CSVESQGAGETQYF. The CDR3 DNA follows: TGCAGCGTTGAAAGCCAGGGTGCTGGGGAGACCCAGTACTTC. The rearrangement uses TRBV29-1 and TRBJ2-5, with a possible D match to TRBD1 (5 bases). V lost 2 bases and J 5 bases, leaving 15 bases between the germline ends. The CDR3 totals 14 residues. Germline V CDR1 and CDR2: SQVTM, ANQGSEA.

The chain has TRBV6-1 and TRBJ1-2; TRBD1 agrees at 10 bases. The CDR3 consists of 15 residues. J lost 7 bases, V lost 2 bases, and 7 bases had no gene match. CDR1 and CDR2 from the germline V gene are MNHNS and SASEGT. The DNA of the CDR3 is TGTGCCAGCAGTGAAAGAGGACAGGGGGTTTCTGGCTACACCTTC. It yields the protein CASSERGQGVSGYTF.

The V gene is TRBV27, the J gene TRBJ1-1, with TRBD1 identical over 9 bases. Looked up from germline, CDR1 is MNHEY and CDR2 is SMNVEV (reference sequence). The CDR3 length is 14 residues. J lost 5 bases, V lost 7 bases, and 8 bases had no gene match. CDR3 in DNA: TGTGCCAGCATCTTACAGGGGGCGGGAACTGAAGCTTTCTTT. Translated, it gives CASILQGAGTEAFF.

The gene calls are TRBV5-1 and TRBJ2-3, with unresolved D. Trimming shortened V by 2 bases and J by 2 bases, and 12 bases separated the two germline ends. The CDR3 has 15 residues. Germline values: CDR1 SGHRS, CDR2 YFSETQ. In nucleotides, the CDR3 is TGCGCCAGCAGCTTTGGTCTGCAGGACACAGATACGCAGTATTTT. Its protein is CASSFGLQDTDTQYF.

The V gene is TRBV20-1, the J gene TRBJ2-3; D gene uncertain. The CDR3 totals 15 residues. The germline V gene has CDR1 DFQATT and CDR2 SNEGSKA (reference sequence). The V and J ends lost 3 bases and 0 bases respectively, with 13 bases between them. DNA of the CDR3: TGCAGTGCTAGTAAGGTTGTCTTTAGCACAGATACGCAGTATTTT. Residues: CSASKVVFSTDTQYF.

This clone was seen once. V gene TRBV2 combines with J gene TRBJ2-3, with D possibly being TRBD2 (7 bases). This CDR3 region has 14 residues. Germline assignment: CDR1 SNHLY and CDR2 FYNNEI. The V end was cut by 8 bases, the J end by 1 base, with 13 bases between. CDR3 DNA: TGTGCCAGCGCCGGGGGGCCGGGCACAGATACGCAGTATTTT. It yields the protein CASAGGPGTDTQYF.

There are a few counts of this clone. The J gene is TRBJ2-7, the V gene TRBV2; D remains unclear. Germline lookup yields CDR1 SNHLY and CDR2 FYNNEI. V lost 7 bases and J 4 bases, leaving 14 bases between the germline ends. The CDR3 has 13 amino acids. DNA of the CDR3: TGTGCCAGCAAAAGAGACACGAGATACGAGCAGTACTTC. Its protein is CASKRDTRYEQYF.

This clone was observed a single time. The DNA of the CDR3 is TGTGCCAGCAGCTCATTCCTGGGGGGCGGGCAGTACTTC. This codes for CASSSFLGGGQYF. The chain employs TRBV7-3 and TRBJ2-7, with D possibly being TRBD1 or TRBD2 (6 bases each). V lost 4 bases and J lost 9, with 16 bases in between. The length of the CDR3 is 13 residues. CDR1 and CDR2 (germline): SGHTA, FQGTGA.

This rearrangement joins TRBV3-1 (or the pseudogene TRBV3-2) to TRBJ2-1, with D hard to call. Trimming left V 5 bases short and J 1 base short, with 15 bases between. CDR3 length: 16 amino acids. The germline CDR1 and CDR2 sequences are LGHDT and YNNKEL (reference sequence). CDR3 coding DNA: TGTGCCAGCAGCAAGGGTTCGGTACCATCCTACAATGAGCAGTTCTTC. Translation: CASSKGSVPSYNEQFF.

This chain connects TRBV9 to TRBJ1-5, with 7 bases aligning to TRBD1. The germline CDR1 and CDR2 sequences are SGDLS and YYNGEE. The CDR3 contains 15 residues. V lost 4 bases, J lost 4 bases, and 8 bases stayed unmatched. Here the CDR3 reads CASSPSGTDNQPQHF. As DNA, the CDR3 is TGTGCCAGCAGCCCTTCCGGGACAGATAATCAGCCCCAGCATTTT.

The CDR3 protein is CASSLEPSGTGSEKLFF. As DNA, the CDR3 is TGCGCCAGCAGCTTGGAACCGAGTGGGACAGGTAGCGAAAAACTGTTTTTT. The V and J genes are TRBV5-1 and TRBJ1-4; TRBD1 matches 8 bases. CDR3 length equals 17 residues. Germline CDR1 SGHRS, CDR2 YFSETQ. V lost 0 bases and J lost 8; bases outside the gene matches: 12.

The V call is TRBV4-2, the J call TRBJ2-1; TRBD2 is a possible D gene (6 bases). Germline CDR1 and CDR2: LGHNA and YNFKEQ. With 3 bases removed from V and 3 bases from J, the gap between germline ends came to 18 bases. CDR3 size: 17 residues. The chain's CDR3 is CASSHAGEESGYNEQFF. For the CDR3, the DNA is TGTGCCAGCAGCCACGCCGGGGAGGAAAGCGGCTACAATGAGCAGTTCTTC.

The chain employs TRBV27 and TRBJ1-2, with 9 positions matching TRBD1. The V segment lost 3 bases and the J segment 0 bases; nucleotides outside the gene matches: 8. The CDR3 consists of 17 residues. Germline CDR1 and CDR2: MNHEY and SMNVEV (reference sequence). The CDR3 spells CASSFLLGQGANYGYTF. CDR3 sequence (DNA): TGTGCCAGCAGTTTCCTCCTGGGACAGGGAGCTAACTATGGCTACACCTTC.

V gene TRBV5-6 combines with J gene TRBJ2-1; 7 bases are shared with TRBD2. The CDR3 is made up of 14 amino acids. V lost 3 bases, J lost 9 bases, and 9 bases stayed unmatched. The germline V gene encodes CDR1 SGHDT and CDR2 YYEEEE. The CDR3 loop is CASSSSGMLGEQFF. CDR3 DNA sequence: TGTGCCAGCAGCTCAAGCGGGATGCTGGGTGAGCAGTTCTTC.

The rearrangement links TRBV10-3 to TRBJ2-7; D gene unclear. Looked up from germline, CDR1 is ENHRY and CDR2 is SYGVKD. The V and J ends lost 5 bases and 2 bases respectively, with 13 bases between them. The CDR3 spans 14 residues. The CDR3 loop is CAISHSLGAYEQYF. The CDR3 coding sequence is TGTGCCATCAGTCATTCGCTGGGCGCCTACGAGCAGTACTTC.

This clone has only one observation. The V and J genes are TRBV5-1 and TRBJ2-1, with D tentatively TRBD2 (5 bases). The V end lost 0 bases, the J end lost 9 bases, and 13 bases lay between the germline ends. The CDR3 is made up of 14 amino acids. CDR1 and CDR2 from the germline V gene are SGHRS and YFSETQ. The CDR3 protein is CASSLGRGPGEQFF. The CDR3 DNA sequence: TGCGCCAGCAGCTTGGGGCGAGGGCCCGGTGAGCAGTTCTTC.

Only one count was recorded for this clone. The chain combines TRBV9 with TRBJ2-7; either TRBD1 or TRBD2 may fit D (6 bases each). V lost 7 bases to trimming and J lost 1 base, with 18 bases between them. This CDR3 spans 15 amino acids. Germline lookup yields CDR1 SGDLS and CDR2 YYNGEE. This CDR3 reads CASAEGGGTSYEQYF. The CDR3 DNA reads TGTGCCAGCGCCGAAGGAGGGGGGACTTCCTACGAGCAGTACTTC.

The count of this clone is one. This chain uses TRBV5-1 with TRBJ1-1; D is undetermined. Trimming stripped 2 bases from V and 3 bases from J, with 11 bases between. Germline V gene lookup returns CDR1 SGHRS and CDR2 YFSETQ. The CDR3 sequence is 14 residues long. DNA for the CDR3: TGCGCCAGCAGCTTTCTACAAGGGCACACTGAAGCTTTCTTT. Protein sequence: CASSFLQGHTEAFF.

V usage is TRBV27 and J usage is TRBJ2-7; D gene uncertain. V shed 5 bases and J shed 0 bases, with 20 bases lying between them. Germline lookup yields CDR1 MNHEY and CDR2 SMNVEV (reference sequence). The CDR3 runs to 17 residues. The DNA for the CDR3 is TGTGCCAGCAGTCCCTTCTCTTATCCAGGCAGCTCCTACGAGCAGTACTTC. Encoded protein: CASSPFSYPGSSYEQYF.

The V call is TRBV10-3, the J call TRBJ1-5; D uncertain. Germline CDR1 and CDR2: ENHRY and SYGVKD. V was clipped by 10 bases and J by 6 bases, with 13 bases between them. This CDR3 contains 12 residues. The CDR3 protein is CASRGLGQPQHF. CDR3 nucleotides: TGTGCCAGTCGGGGTCTTGGTCAGCCCCAGCATTTT.

The genes are TRBV4-2 and TRBJ2-2; TRBD1 matches at 10 bases. The CDR3 is 16 amino acids. J gave up 1 base and V 1 base, and 0 bases lay outside the gene matches. Germline lookup yields CDR1 LGHNA and CDR2 YNFKEQ. The CDR3 DNA is TGTGCCAGCAGCCAAGGGGACAGGGGGAACACCGGGGAGCTGTTTTTT. The encoded protein is CASSQGDRGNTGELFF.

This chain connects TRBV5-1 to TRBJ2-4; TRBD2 matches at 12 bases. Germline V CDR1 and CDR2: SGHRS, YFSETQ. V shed 0 bases, J shed 6 bases, and the junction held 7 bases outside the gene matches. The CDR3 extends over 17 amino acids. Here the CDR3 reads CASSLVASGRATNIQYF. The CDR3 nucleotides are TGCGCCAGCAGCTTGGTTGCTAGCGGGAGGGCAACAAACATTCAGTACTTC.

The V call is TRBV5-4, the J call TRBJ1-2; D is ambiguous. CDR1 and CDR2 from the germline V gene are SGHNT and YYREEE (reference sequence). This CDR3 has 13 amino acids. The ends were cut back, 5 bases at V and 4 bases at J, with 12 bases in the middle. CDR3 nucleotide sequence: TGTGCCAGCAGGGGGTTCGGTGGCTATGGCTACACCTTC. This gives the protein CASRGFGGYGYTF.

This rearrangement joins TRBV28 to TRBJ2-2; tentatively, D is TRBD2 (6 bases). The CDR3 contains 14 residues. The germline V gene encodes CDR1 MDHEN and CDR2 SYDVKM. V lost 4 bases to trimming and J lost 6 bases, with 12 bases between them. For the CDR3, the DNA is TGTGCCAGCAGTTACCATAGCGGTTCCGGGGAGCTGTTTTTT. Translation: CASSYHSGSGELFF. Using reference TRBV28 and TRBJ2-2 for the parts outside the CDR3, the full variable domain is DVKVTQSSRYLVKRTGEKVFLECVQDMDHENMFWYRQDPGLGLRLIYFSYDVKMKEKGDIPEGYSVSREKKERFSLILESASTNQTSMYLCASSYHSGSGELFFGEGSRLTVL.